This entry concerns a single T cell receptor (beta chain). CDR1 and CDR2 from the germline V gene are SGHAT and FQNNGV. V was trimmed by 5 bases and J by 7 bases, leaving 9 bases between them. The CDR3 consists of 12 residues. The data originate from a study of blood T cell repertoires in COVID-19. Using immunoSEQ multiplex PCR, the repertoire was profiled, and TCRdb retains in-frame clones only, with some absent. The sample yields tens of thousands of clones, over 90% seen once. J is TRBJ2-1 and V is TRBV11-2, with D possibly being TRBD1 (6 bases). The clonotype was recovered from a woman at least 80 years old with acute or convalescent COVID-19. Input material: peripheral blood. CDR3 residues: CASSPTGNEQFF. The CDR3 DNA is TGTGCCAGCAGCCCCACAGGGAATGAGCAGTTCTTC.